A single sample is the source of the 12 T cell receptor beta chains below, sequenced in a study of beta chain features in type 1 diabetes. Study-wide findings and caveats: Type 1 diabetes patients had TCRB CDR3s that were shorter (moderately but significantly so) in all four CD4+ subsets.

Expressed TCRB transcripts were sequenced because the isolated RNA had all been reverse transcribed beforehand. Profiling relied on immunoSEQ multiplex PCR, and the TCRdb table lists in-frame clones only, not all of them. The sample has some 700,000 clones; 13% are singletons. Their specific antigens are unknown. Sequences were obtained from naive CD4+ T cells from blood. These receptors all come from a man younger than 35 with type 1 diabetes.

The chain has TRBV6-1 and TRBJ1-1; 8 bases agree with TRBD1. The CDR3 sequence is 13 residues long. Germline loops: CDR1 MNHNS, CDR2 SASEGT. J gave up 1 base and V 8 bases, and 3 bases lay outside the gene matches. DNA of the CDR3: TGTGCCAGCTCCGACAGGGGGAACACTGAAGCTTTCTTT. Protein sequence: CASSDRGNTEAFF.

The chain has TRBV30 and TRBJ1-2; D ambiguous. The V and J ends lost 3 bases and 6 bases respectively, with 11 bases between them. Germline V gene sequence: CDR1 GTSNPN, CDR2 SVGIG (reference sequence). CDR3 length: 12 residues. CDR3 sequence reads: CAWRYGGNGYTF. Written as DNA, the CDR3 is TGTGCCTGGAGATATGGTGGGAATGGCTACACCTTC.

The chain links TRBV23-1 to TRBJ1-5; TRBD1 might be the D (5 bases). TRBV23-1 is an ORF, with its function uncertain. This CDR3 region has 14 residues. V lost 6 bases, J lost 2 bases, and 11 bases lay in between. The CDR3: CASSPGLCNQPQHF. Here the CDR3 DNA reads TGCGCCAGCAGCCCAGGGCTTTGCAATCAGCCCCAGCATTTT.

This chain links TRBV15 with TRBJ1-4; D not certain. The germline V and J ends were trimmed by 3 bases and 1 base, with 6 bases remaining between them. The CDR3 is made up of 14 amino acids. Germline V gene sequence: CDR1 LNHNV, CDR2 YYDKDF (reference sequence). The CDR3 nucleotides are TGTGCCACCAGCAGTTCAGGAACTAATGAAAAACTGTTTTTT. Amino acids: CATSSSGTNEKLFF.

This clone was detected only a few times. The chain combines TRBV6-5 with TRBJ2-3, with unresolved D. CDR1 and CDR2 (germline): MNHEY, SVGAGI. This CDR3 has 15 amino acids. V was shortened by 5 bases and J by 8 bases, with 20 bases between the two germline ends. Here the CDR3 DNA reads TGTGCCAGCAGTCGGGCGGCAGCAAAAGCCGGTACGCAGTATTTT. Translating it yields CASSRAAAKAGTQYF.

The genes are TRBV9 and TRBJ1-1, with 7 bases that match TRBD1. The CDR3 totals 15 residues. Germline trimming cut 0 bases from V and 3 bases from J; bases unmatched to any gene: 5. Germline CDR1 is SGDLS and CDR2 is YYNGEE. The CDR3 loop is CASSVGGQADTEAFF. CDR3 coding DNA: TGTGCCAGCAGCGTAGGTGGACAGGCTGACACTGAAGCTTTCTTT.

The chain uses TRBV4-2 and TRBJ2-5; TRBD1 matches 9 bases. CDR3 length: 16 amino acids. J gave up 4 bases and V 1 base, and 7 bases lay outside the gene matches. The germline V gene has CDR1 LGHNA and CDR2 YNFKEQ. For the CDR3, the DNA is TGTGCCAGCAGCCAAGTTTACAGGGGGCCGGTAGAGACCCAGTACTTC. It codes for CASSQVYRGPVETQYF.

J is TRBJ1-1 and V is TRBV30; D is possibly TRBD1 (5 bases). V lost 3 bases and J 0 bases, leaving 14 bases between the germline ends. CDR3 length: 15 residues. The germline V gene encodes CDR1 GTSNPN and CDR2 SVGIG (reference sequence). CDR3 sequence: CAWRPMGGVNTEAFF. The CDR3 DNA reads TGTGCCTGGAGACCCATGGGGGGAGTGAACACTGAAGCTTTCTTT.

In its sample, this clone was seen a few times. The chain couples TRBV5-4 to TRBJ2-7, with D unresolved. Germline V gene data show CDR1 as SGHNT and CDR2 as YYREEE (reference sequence). There are 15 residues in the CDR3. The V and J ends lost 5 bases and 2 bases respectively, with 17 bases between them. DNA of the CDR3: TGTGCCAGCAGTACCGAACAGTCGCCAACCTACGAGCAGTACTTC. This translates into CASSTEQSPTYEQYF.

This clone was counted only a few times. The CDR3 spells CASSLDRGSEQYF. The DNA of the CDR3 is TGTGCCAGCAGCTTAGACAGGGGGAGCGAGCAGTACTTC. The chain recombines TRBV13 with TRBJ2-7; TRBD1 matches at 8 bases. V was pared by 1 base and J by 6 bases, with 2 bases of the junction left unmatched. The CDR3 loop spans 13 amino acids. Germline V gene data show CDR1 as PRHDT and CDR2 as FYEKMQ (reference sequence).

The rearrangement joins TRBV6-1 to TRBJ2-5; no definite D call. Germline V lookup: CDR1 MNHNS, CDR2 SASEGT. Between the trimmed V and J ends, which lost 8 bases and 6 bases, there was a span of 13 bases. There are 12 residues in the CDR3. The CDR3 reads CASHPVGKTQYF. CDR3 coding DNA: TGTGCCAGCCATCCGGTCGGTAAGACCCAGTACTTC.

V usage is TRBV7-2 and J usage is TRBJ2-5; TRBD1 agrees at 11 bases. V shed 1 base and J 10 bases; nucleotides not matched to a gene: 11. In germline, CDR1 is SGHTA, CDR2 FQGNSA. The CDR3 consists of 16 residues. The CDR3 loop is CASSLDETGTGGFQYF. The CDR3 region has the DNA TGTGCCAGCAGCTTAGACGAAACCGGGACAGGGGGTTTCCAGTACTTC.